This T cell receptor (beta chain) was sequenced for a study of shared clonotypes between healthy human individuals. General study points: In the sorted subsets, rarefaction showed sequencing was incomplete despite large depth. In general, naive subsets displayed greater estimated richness than memory subsets did. Sharing across four donors was highest in naive CD4 (around 5%) and lowest in memory CD8 (roughly 0.4%).

Clones were read by immunoSEQ multiplex PCR, and TCRdb kept only the in-frame ones, dropping some. The sample has about 380,000 clones; around 96% are singletons. Among the donors, all were Caucasian adults who lived in Nashville, Tennessee. Deletions cut 11 bases from V and 13 bases from J, with 15 bases between. The V gene's germline CDR1 is MDHEN and CDR2 SYDVKM. The CDR3 consists of 10 residues. A remark on this clone: Its matching antigen is unknown.

The sequence derives from a young man in good health. The gene calls are TRBV28 and TRBJ1-5, with D tentatively TRBD1 (6 bases). Sequencing input: memory CD8+ T cells sorted from blood. Subset meaning: CD45RO+ cells pooled with CCR7-negative TemRA cells. CDR3 coding DNA: TGTGCCGCCAGCGGGGGGCTTCAGCATTTT. This gives the protein CAASGGLQHF.